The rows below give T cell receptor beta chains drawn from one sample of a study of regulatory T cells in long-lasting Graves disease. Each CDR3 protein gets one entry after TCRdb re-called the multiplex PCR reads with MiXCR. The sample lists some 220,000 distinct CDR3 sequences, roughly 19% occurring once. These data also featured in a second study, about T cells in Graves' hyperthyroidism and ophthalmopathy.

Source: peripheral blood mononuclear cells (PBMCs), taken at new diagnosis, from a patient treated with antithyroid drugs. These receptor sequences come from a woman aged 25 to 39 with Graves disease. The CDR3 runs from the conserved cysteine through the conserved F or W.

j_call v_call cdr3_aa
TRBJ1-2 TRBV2 CASSSAGTTNYGYTF
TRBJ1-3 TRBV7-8 CASSIGDSSGNTIYF
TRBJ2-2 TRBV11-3 CASSPGVTGSAPGLFF
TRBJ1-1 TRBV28 CASRPTGGFTEAFF
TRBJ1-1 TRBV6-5 CASSYSGTGGGNTEAFF
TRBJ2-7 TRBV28 CASSLDRGQQYF
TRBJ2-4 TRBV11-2 CASSLEATRWNIQYF
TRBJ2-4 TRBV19 CASSIFGYDKNIQYF
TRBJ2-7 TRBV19 CASSRAPDYEQYF
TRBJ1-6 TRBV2 CASSMVPVAYNSPLHF
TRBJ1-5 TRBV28 CASSPAVGGNQPQHF
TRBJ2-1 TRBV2 CASKERDIYNEQFF
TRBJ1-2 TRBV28 CAIMREQRGYTF
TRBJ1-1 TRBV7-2 CASSTGGGVGTEAFF
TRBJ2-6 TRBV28 CASSLHSVSGANVLTF
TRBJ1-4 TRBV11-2 CASRRIGGANEKLFF
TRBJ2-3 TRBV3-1 CASSPGTSGGRSTDTQYF
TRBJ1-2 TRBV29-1 CSATQNYGYTF
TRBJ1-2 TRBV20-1 CSAPPEVGYGYTF
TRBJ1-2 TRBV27 CASSFPGSSHRTF
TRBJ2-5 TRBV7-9 CASSLDVLGETQYF
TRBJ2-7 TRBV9 CASSTREAEQYF
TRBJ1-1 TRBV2 CASSDPGAGAFF
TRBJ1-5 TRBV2 CASSEQTDKRGNQPQHF